The TCR beta chain described here comes from a study of early T cells in non-severe SARS-CoV-2 infection. Study background: It was bulk RNA from unsorted whole blood that was sequenced, and the chains were unpaired. Study results and caveats: VDJdb matching skewed toward anti-spike CD8 responses, missing private and CD4 specificities.

Individual cDNA molecules received unique molecular identifiers. TCRdb ran MiXCR on the 5' RACE reads and lists one entry per CDR3 protein. Of about 40,000 distinct CDR3 sequences in the sample, around 6.1% were seen once. V was shortened by 4 bases and J by 4 bases, with 10 bases between the two germline ends. Germline V gene data show CDR1 as ENHRY and CDR2 as SYGVKD. The CDR3 runs 13 residues. About this clonotype itself: Its antigen remains unknown.

The sample comprised whole blood. V usage is TRBV10-3 and J usage is TRBJ1-2; D not resolved. This receptor was taken from an adult who was a healthcare worker with PCR-confirmed SARS-CoV-2 infection or an uninfected control (not recorded which). The CDR3: CAISGTEAYGYTF. The CDR3 bases are TGTGCCATCAGTGGGACGGAAGCCTATGGCTACACCTTC.